Listed below are T cell receptor beta chains from one sample, sequenced in a study of blood T cell repertoires in COVID-19. The method was immunoSEQ multiplex PCR; TCRdb's version includes in-frame clones alone and lacks a portion of them. This sample has 250,000 to 300,000 clones, with roughly 86% found just once. What was sequenced was PBMCs or T cells enriched from blood (not recorded which). The receptor source for this set is a woman younger than 45 who had recovered from COVID-19. Both conserved end residues are part of each CDR3. The order of the fields is CDR3 protein, CDR3 length, V gene, J gene.

CDR3 protein: CASSGLGQGNTEAFF
CDR3 length: 15
V gene: TRBV5-1
J gene: TRBJ1-1

CDR3 protein: CASSYLPQGGRGTQYF
CDR3 length: 16
V gene: TRBV6-5
J gene: TRBJ2-5

CDR3 protein: CASSPRGQGATIDEQFF
CDR3 length: 17
V gene: TRBV10-1
J gene: TRBJ2-1

CDR3 protein: CASSLTEDEKLFF
CDR3 length: 13
V gene: TRBV7-9
J gene: TRBJ1-4

CDR3 protein: CASSQERVTGGAYNSPLHF
CDR3 length: 19
V gene: TRBV3-1/TRBV3-2
J gene: TRBJ1-6

CDR3 protein: CASSVGGDYNNEQFF
CDR3 length: 15
V gene: TRBV9
J gene: TRBJ2-1

CDR3 protein: CATRYRGSPSGANVLTF
CDR3 length: 17
V gene: TRBV10-1
J gene: TRBJ2-6

CDR3 protein: CASSSGALYGYTF
CDR3 length: 13
V gene: TRBV27
J gene: TRBJ1-2

CDR3 protein: CASSRTGNTEAFF
CDR3 length: 13
V gene: TRBV7-3
J gene: TRBJ1-1

CDR3 protein: CASSNWGHEQYF
CDR3 length: 12
V gene: TRBV28
J gene: TRBJ2-7

CDR3 protein: CASSADRGPFTEAFF
CDR3 length: 15
V gene: TRBV27
J gene: TRBJ1-1

CDR3 protein: CASSLVSGGAGANVLTF
CDR3 length: 17
V gene: TRBV11-2
J gene: TRBJ2-6

CDR3 protein: CASSLANRGHTEAFF
CDR3 length: 15
V gene: TRBV5-6
J gene: TRBJ1-1

CDR3 protein: CASSHLRDRDEKLFF
CDR3 length: 15
V gene: TRBV4-3
J gene: TRBJ1-4

CDR3 protein: CATNRGHSSGYTF
CDR3 length: 13
V gene: TRBV2
J gene: TRBJ1-2

CDR3 protein: CATTLGSADWDGYTF
CDR3 length: 15
V gene: TRBV10-2
J gene: TRBJ1-2

CDR3 protein: CASSLGGLIISGNTIYF
CDR3 length: 17
V gene: TRBV28
J gene: TRBJ1-3

CDR3 protein: CASSQTRGALFF
CDR3 length: 12
V gene: TRBV5-4
J gene: TRBJ1-1

CDR3 protein: CAWDSGLRGTNEKLFF
CDR3 length: 16
V gene: TRBV30
J gene: TRBJ1-4

CDR3 protein: CASSPTGNTEAFF
CDR3 length: 13
V gene: TRBV5-1
J gene: TRBJ1-1

CDR3 protein: CASTKDRGGTEAFF
CDR3 length: 14
V gene: TRBV19
J gene: TRBJ1-1

CDR3 protein: CASSVVSGELFF
CDR3 length: 12
V gene: TRBV9
J gene: TRBJ2-2

CDR3 protein: CASSRGWTDEAFF
CDR3 length: 13
V gene: TRBV10-2
J gene: TRBJ1-1

CDR3 protein: CASSPADTIIGGGYTF
CDR3 length: 16
V gene: TRBV18
J gene: TRBJ1-2

CDR3 protein: CASSQSSGATDTQYF
CDR3 length: 15
V gene: TRBV18
J gene: TRBJ2-3

CDR3 protein: CSVGDFSGELFF
CDR3 length: 12
V gene: TRBV29-1
J gene: TRBJ2-2

CDR3 protein: CASSSWTSGSSNEQYF
CDR3 length: 16
V gene: TRBV28
J gene: TRBJ2-7

CDR3 protein: CASTLAGGGTGELFF
CDR3 length: 15
V gene: TRBV19
J gene: TRBJ2-2